The source of this T cell receptor (beta chain) is a study of OX40 agonist ivuxolimab in advanced cancers. General observations from the study: The mean number of expanded clones was higher in CD8+ T cells than in CD4+. Low clonal expansion, among the lowest seen, marked partial responders at 0.1-3.0 mg/kg.

On this clone itself: The antigen is not known.

Using immunoSEQ multiplex PCR, the repertoire was profiled, and TCRdb retains in-frame clones only, with some absent. The data contain 110,000 or so clones, 80% to 95% of them singletons. Germline loops: CDR1 SGHDN, CDR2 FVKESK. The length of the CDR3 is 15 residues. V lost 4 bases, J lost 0 bases, and 11 bases lay in between. Sequenced material: CD4+ or CD8+ T cells sorted from blood, taken in a trial of the OX40 agonist ivuxolimab. The chain is built from TRBV14 and TRBJ2-3; D gene unclear. This clonotype was sampled from an adult with an advanced solid tumor such as melanoma, head and neck, liver or kidney cancer. This chain's CDR3 is CASSLQLASTDTQYF. The CDR3 region has the DNA TGTGCCAGCAGCCTACAGCTTGCTAGCACAGATACGCAGTATTTT.